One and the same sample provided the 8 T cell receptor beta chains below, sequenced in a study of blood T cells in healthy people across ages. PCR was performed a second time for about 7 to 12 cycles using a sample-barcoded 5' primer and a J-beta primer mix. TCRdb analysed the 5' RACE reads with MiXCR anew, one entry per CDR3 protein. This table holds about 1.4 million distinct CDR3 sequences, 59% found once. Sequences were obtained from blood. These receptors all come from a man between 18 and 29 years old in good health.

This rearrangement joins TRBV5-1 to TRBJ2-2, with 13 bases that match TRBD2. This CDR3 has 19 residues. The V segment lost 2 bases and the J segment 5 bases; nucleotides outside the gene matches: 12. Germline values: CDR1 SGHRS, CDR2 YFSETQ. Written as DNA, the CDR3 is TGCGCCAGCAGCTTACCGCCGAGACTAGCGGGAGGACGGACCGGGGAGCTGTTTTTT. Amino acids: CASSLPPRLAGGRTGELFF.

CDR3 DNA: TGTGCCAGCAGCACGAGACAGACCCCCTACAATGAGCAGTTCTTC. Amino acid sequence: CASSTRQTPYNEQFF. V gene TRBV9 combines with J gene TRBJ2-1, with a tentative D call TRBD1 (5 bases). This CDR3 contains 15 residues. The ends were cut back, 4 bases at V and 2 bases at J, with 13 bases in the middle. Germline V gene lookup returns CDR1 SGDLS and CDR2 YYNGEE.

The DNA of the CDR3 is TGTGCCATCAGTGAGTCCCCGATAGGCCAAGAGACCCAGTACTTC. Its translation: CAISESPIGQETQYF. The genes are TRBV10-3 and TRBJ2-5, with D hard to call. The V end was cut by 0 bases, the J end by 1 base, with 9 bases between. CDR1 is ENHRY and CDR2 is SYGVKD in the germline V gene. The CDR3 covers 15 residues.

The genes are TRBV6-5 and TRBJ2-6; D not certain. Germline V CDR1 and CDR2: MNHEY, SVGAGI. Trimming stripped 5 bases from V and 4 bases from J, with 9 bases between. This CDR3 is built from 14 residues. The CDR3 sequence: CASSILLGANVLTF. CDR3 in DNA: TGTGCCAGCAGTATTTTACTCGGGGCCAACGTCCTGACTTTC.

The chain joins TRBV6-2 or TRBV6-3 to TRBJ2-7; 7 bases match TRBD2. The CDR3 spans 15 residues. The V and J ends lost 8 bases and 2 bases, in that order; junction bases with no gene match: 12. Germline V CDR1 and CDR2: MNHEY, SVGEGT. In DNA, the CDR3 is TGTGCCAGCGCGCATCCGGGACTATCCCCCTACGAGCAGTACTTC. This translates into CASAHPGLSPYEQYF.

CDR3 loop: CASSVIQGEQFF. CDR3 DNA sequence: TGTGCCAGCAGCGTAATCCAGGGTGAGCAGTTCTTC. V usage is TRBV9 and J usage is TRBJ2-1; a weak D match, TRBD1 (5 bases). Germline CDR1 is SGDLS and CDR2 is YYNGEE. V dropped 1 base and J dropped 9 bases, with 8 bases sitting between them. This CDR3 spans 12 amino acids.

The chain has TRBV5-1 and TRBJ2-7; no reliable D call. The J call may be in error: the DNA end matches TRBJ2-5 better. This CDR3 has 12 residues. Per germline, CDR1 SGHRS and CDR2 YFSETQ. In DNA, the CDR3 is TGCGCCAGCAGCCTCCCCGCAGAGACCCAGTACTTC. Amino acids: CASSLPAETQYF.

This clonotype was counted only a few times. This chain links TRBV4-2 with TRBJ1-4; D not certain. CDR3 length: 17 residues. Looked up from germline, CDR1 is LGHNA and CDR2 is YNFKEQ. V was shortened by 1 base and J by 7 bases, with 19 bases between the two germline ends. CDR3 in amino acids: CASSQGPQGSGGEKLFF. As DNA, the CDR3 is TGTGCCAGCAGCCAAGGTCCCCAAGGTTCGGGTGGTGAAAAACTGTTTTTT.